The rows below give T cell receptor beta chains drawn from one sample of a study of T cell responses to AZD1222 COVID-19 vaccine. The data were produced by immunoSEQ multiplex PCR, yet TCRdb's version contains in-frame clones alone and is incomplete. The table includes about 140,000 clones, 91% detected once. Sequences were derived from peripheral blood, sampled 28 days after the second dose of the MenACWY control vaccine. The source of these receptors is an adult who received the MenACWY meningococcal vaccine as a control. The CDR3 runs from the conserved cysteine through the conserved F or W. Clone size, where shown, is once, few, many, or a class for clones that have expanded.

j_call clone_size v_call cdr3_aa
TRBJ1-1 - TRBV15 CATSSRANTEAFF
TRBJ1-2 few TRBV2 CASNSGTEANYGYTF
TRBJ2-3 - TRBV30 CAWGQGVADTQYF
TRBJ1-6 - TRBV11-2 CASSLGTVFSPLHF
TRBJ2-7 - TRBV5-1 CASSLSPGSYEQYF
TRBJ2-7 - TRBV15 CATSREVTVNPYEQYF
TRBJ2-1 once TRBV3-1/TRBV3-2 CASSRTTGRGYNEQFF
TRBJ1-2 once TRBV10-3 CAMKTGDGPYGYTF
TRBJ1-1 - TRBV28 CASSFIGSMNTEAFF
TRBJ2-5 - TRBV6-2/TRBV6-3 CASSYSTGYQETQYF
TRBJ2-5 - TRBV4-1 CASSQDQVLAGVETQYF